Listed here are 11 T cell receptor beta chains from one sample, sequenced in a study of blood T cells in healthy people across ages. Alongside a J-beta primer mix, a sample-barcoded 5' primer served in a second PCR lasting 7 to 11 cycles. TCRdb redid the calling of the 5' RACE reads with MiXCR, one entry per CDR3 protein. Seen here are fewer than 900,000 distinct CDR3 sequences, 35% to 45% observed once, and the top ten hold 20%. What was sequenced was blood. Source of these receptors: a woman aged 55 to 70 in good health.

V usage is TRBV5-1 and J usage is TRBJ1-1; weak D call: TRBD1 (6 bases). Trimming took off 2 bases at V and 4 bases at J, with 9 bases between the two ends. This CDR3 has 13 amino acids. CDR1 SGHRS and CDR2 YFSETQ come from the germline V gene. DNA of the CDR3: TGCGCCAGCAGCTTTCAGGGGAGCACTGAAGCTTTCTTT. This sequence encodes CASSFQGSTEAFF.

The V and J genes are TRBV7-9 and TRBJ2-1; D remains ambiguous. Trimming shortened V by 1 base and J by 5 bases, and 9 bases separated the two germline ends. This CDR3 is 14 amino acids long. Germline V gives CDR1 SEHNR, CDR2 FQNEAQ (reference sequence). The CDR3 reads CASSLGGMNNEQFF. The CDR3 bases are TGTGCCAGCAGCTTAGGTGGGATGAACAATGAGCAGTTCTTC.

Worth noting for this clonotype: Being one base from a much bigger clone, this may be a read error. The chain links TRBV4-3 to TRBJ1-5, with D perhaps matching TRBD1 (6 bases). Germline lookup yields CDR1 LGHNA and CDR2 YSLEER. The CDR3 runs to 13 residues. The chain's CDR3 is CVSSQDGGRPQHF. CDR3 sequence (DNA): TGCGTCAGCAGCCAAGACGGGGGCCGGCCCCAGCATTTT.

The CDR3 reads CATSRALAGGGDTQYF. The CDR3 DNA reads as TGTGCCACCAGCAGAGCACTAGCGGGGGGCGGGGATACGCAGTATTTT. This chain joins TRBV15 and TRBJ2-3; TRBD2 matches 12 bases. J was trimmed by 6 bases and V by 1 base; bases with no gene match: 5. The germline CDR1 and CDR2 sequences are LNHNV and YYDKDF (reference sequence). The CDR3 has 16 amino acids.

The genes are TRBV27 and TRBJ2-1; TRBD2 is a possible D gene (5 bases). The CDR3 is 12 amino acids. Germline CDR1 reads MNHEY; CDR2 reads SMNVEV (reference sequence). V was cut by 4 bases and J by 12 bases, with 13 bases left in between. The CDR3 spells CASSWTEPPQFF. The CDR3, as DNA: TGTGCCAGCAGTTGGACTGAGCCACCGCAGTTCTTC.

The chain employs TRBV23-1 and TRBJ2-1; D is possibly TRBD1 or TRBD2 (5 bases each). The tail of the sequence fits TRBJ2-7 better, so the J call may be wrong. TRBV23-1 is an ORF; its function is uncertain. The CDR3 covers 16 residues. The CDR3 DNA reads TGCGCCAGCAGTCAAGGGGGTAACTTCTCCTACAATGAGCAGTACTTC. Its translation: CASSQGGNFSYNEQYF.

This rearrangement joins TRBV20-1 to TRBJ2-1, with D possibly being TRBD2 (5 bases). This CDR3 is 12 amino acids long. V lost 2 bases and J 7 bases, leaving 9 bases between the germline ends. Germline V gene sequence: CDR1 DFQATT, CDR2 SNEGSKA (reference sequence). The CDR3 loop reads CSARRTGNEQFF. The CDR3, as DNA: TGCAGTGCTAGACGGACGGGGAATGAGCAGTTCTTC.

CDR3 sequence: CSARDQRAPINYGYTF. CDR3 DNA: TGCAGTGCTAGAGACCAAAGGGCCCCCATAAACTATGGCTACACCTTC. The chain recombines TRBV20-1 with TRBJ1-2; D remains ambiguous. This CDR3 is 16 amino acids long. Looked up from germline, CDR1 is DFQATT and CDR2 is SNEGSKA (reference sequence). V was pared by 0 bases and J by 2 bases, with 16 bases between.

This clonotype occurred a few times. The chain carries TRBV3-1 and TRBJ2-7; 7 bases agree with TRBD1. Unmatched junction bases numbered 4, after V lost 5 bases and J lost 3 bases. Germline V gene sequence: CDR1 LGHDT, CDR2 YNNKEL (reference sequence). This CDR3 spans 13 amino acids. The CDR3 reads CASSDGQVYEQYF. Here the CDR3 DNA reads TGTGCCAGCAGCGATGGACAGGTCTACGAGCAGTACTTC.

This sequence joins TRBV10-3 and TRBJ1-2; TRBD1 aligns across 7 bases. The trim removed 8 bases at V and 4 bases at J, leaving 13 bases unmatched. The CDR3 loop spans 15 amino acids. In germline, CDR1 is ENHRY, CDR2 SYGVKD. CDR3 in DNA: TGTGCCATCCGGCCGCCGGGACAGAGAGCCTATGGCTACACCTTC. Its protein is CAIRPPGQRAYGYTF.

This clonotype has more than one count but fewer than ten. The chain links TRBV14 to TRBJ2-5; tentatively, D is TRBD1 or TRBD2 (6 bases each). The end of the DNA is better explained by TRBJ2-7, so the J call may be wrong. The CDR3 loop spans 16 amino acids. Germline values: CDR1 SGHDN, CDR2 FVKESK. Written as DNA, the CDR3 is TGTGCCAGCAGCCGCGGAGGGACAAGAGAAAAATACGAGCAGTACTTC. Its translation is CASSRGGTREKYEQYF.